Below, 30 T cell receptor beta chains from the same sample are listed, as sequenced in a study of post-analysis software for immune sequencing data. Overall study results and limits: In patients, TRBV5-6, TRBV5-1 and TRBV20-1 belonged to roughly five TRBV segments found more frequently than in controls.

Every TCR beta cDNA library bore unique molecular identifiers. TCRdb re-analysed the PCR reads in MiXCR, keeping a single row per CDR3 protein. This sample has a few hundred thousand distinct CDR3 sequences; under 40% occur once, and the top ten carry around 6.1%. No antigen has been assigned to these receptors. What was sequenced was blood. All receptors derive from a girl aged 2 to 17 with multiple sclerosis.

This chain joins TRBV6-1 and TRBJ2-5; unclear D gene. CDR1 and CDR2 (germline): MNHNS, SASEGT. The CDR3 is 12 residues long. The germline V and J ends were trimmed by 10 bases and 5 bases, with 14 bases remaining between them. The CDR3 sequence is CATVKLGETQYF. For the CDR3, the DNA is TGTGCCACCGTGAAGCTGGGCGAGACCCAGTACTTC.

Here the CDR3 DNA reads TGTGCCAGCAGTTCGGGACAGGGGGAAACTGAAGCTTTCTTT. Translation gives CASSSGQGETEAFF. V usage is TRBV12-3 or TRBV12-4 and J usage is TRBJ1-1; TRBD1 aligns across 11 bases. The length of the CDR3 is 14 residues. With 4 bases clipped from V and 5 bases from J, the junction kept 3 bases outside the gene matches.

The rearrangement joins TRBV9 to TRBJ2-5, with 10 nucleotides matching TRBD1. The CDR3 contains 15 residues. J was trimmed by 1 base and V by 0 bases; bases with no gene match: 0. The V gene's germline CDR1 is SGDLS and CDR2 YYNGEE. Written as DNA, the CDR3 is TGTGCCAGCAGCGTAGGGACAGGGGGCCAAGAGACCCAGTACTTC. The encoded protein is CASSVGTGGQETQYF.

At least ten counts were recorded for this clonotype. This chain links TRBV3-1 with TRBJ1-5; maybe TRBD1 (5 bases). This CDR3 is built from 12 residues. Germline V gene lookup returns CDR1 LGHDT and CDR2 YNNKEL (reference sequence). Trimming took 6 bases from V and 4 from J, leaving 7 bases between them. The CDR3 region is CASSQGNQPQHF. CDR3 coding DNA: TGTGCCAGCAGTCAGGGTAATCAGCCCCAGCATTTT.

This clonotype was seen a handful of times. The chain uses TRBV12-3 or TRBV12-4 and TRBJ2-1; TRBD1 might be the D (6 bases). Trimming shortened V by 6 bases and J by 4 bases, and 13 bases separated the two germline ends. The length of the CDR3 is 14 residues. The CDR3 is CASSPGQSYNEQFF. The DNA for the CDR3 is TGTGCCAGCAGCCCTGGACAGTCTTACAATGAGCAGTTCTTC.

This clonotype is a singleton in its sample. The rearrangement joins TRBV4-2 to TRBJ1-4; D is unresolved. The CDR3 runs 15 residues. With 2 bases removed from V and 0 bases from J, the gap between germline ends came to 7 bases. In germline, CDR1 is LGHNA, CDR2 YNFKEQ. The CDR3 spells CASSQLITTNEKLFF. The CDR3 nucleotides are TGTGCCAGCAGCCAACTCATAACAACTAATGAAAAACTGTTTTTT.

Concerning this clonotype: Germline is not matched at one junction end, which may reflect a read error. The V and J genes are TRBV7-9 and TRBJ1-2; D not resolved. This CDR3 has 12 residues. Germline lookup yields CDR1 SEHNR and CDR2 FQNEAQ (reference sequence). The CDR3: CASSTLPAGCTF. The CDR3, as DNA: TGTGCCAGCAGCACTCTTCCGGCTGGCTGCACCTTC.

The chain employs TRBV2 and TRBJ1-5; D is unclear. Germline CDR1 reads SNHLY; CDR2 reads FYNNEI. The length of the CDR3 is 17 residues. Trimming shortened V by 4 bases and J by 1 base, and 17 bases separated the two germline ends. The CDR3 loop reads CASSGGGGRSSNQPQHF. In DNA form, the CDR3 reads TGTGCCAGCAGTGGCGGCGGAGGGAGGTCAAGCAATCAGCCCCAGCATTTT. The complete variable domain, with remaining parts taken from reference TRBV2 and TRBJ1-5, reads EPEVTQTPSHQVTQMGQEVILRCVPISNHLYFYWYRQILGQKVEFLVSFYNNEISEKSEIFDDQFSVERPDGSNFTLKIRSTKLEDSAMYFCASSGGGGRSSNQPQHFGDGTRLSIL.

This clonotype has only one observation. The V call is TRBV20-1, the J call TRBJ2-3; 10 bases align to TRBD2. Trimming cost V 3 bases and J 4 bases; bases outside gene matches: 7. Germline CDR1 reads DFQATT; CDR2 reads SNEGSKA (reference sequence). The CDR3 sequence is 15 residues long. CDR3 bases: TGCAGTGCTAGCGCTCTAGCGGGGGTTCCAGATACGCAGTATTTT. Amino acid sequence: CSASALAGVPDTQYF.

The J gene is TRBJ2-1, the V gene TRBV18; 10 bases are shared with TRBD2. Trimming removed 4 bases from V and 9 bases from J; junction bases left unmatched: 18. Germline CDR1 and CDR2: KGHSH and LQKENI. The CDR3 has 18 amino acids. The CDR3 sequence: CASSQPEDYLAGEGEQFF. CDR3 coding DNA: TGTGCCAGCTCACAGCCGGAGGATTACCTAGCGGGGGAAGGTGAGCAGTTCTTC.

The gene calls are TRBV10-3 and TRBJ1-1; 9 nucleotides line up with TRBD1. Germline CDR1 and CDR2: ENHRY and SYGVKD. The CDR3 length is 15 residues. J was trimmed by 1 base and V by 2 bases; bases with no gene match: 2. CDR3 sequence reads: CAISEPDRGNTEAFF. CDR3 DNA: TGTGCCATCAGTGAGCCGGACAGGGGGAACACTGAAGCTTTCTTT.

The chain couples TRBV28 to TRBJ1-6, with TRBD1 matching 10 bases. Losses at the gene ends were 4 bases for V and 7 bases for J; bases not matched to a gene: 7. The CDR3 consists of 16 residues. The germline V gene encodes CDR1 MDHEN and CDR2 SYDVKM. CDR3 amino acids: CASSSGGTGDNSPLHF. For the CDR3, the DNA is TGTGCCAGCAGTTCAGGAGGGACAGGGGACAATTCACCCCTCCACTTT.

J is TRBJ1-1 and V is TRBV29-1; D unresolved. The CDR3 totals 10 residues. V lost 7 bases to trimming and J lost 6 bases, with 9 bases between them. The germline gives CDR1 SQVTM, CDR2 ANQGSEA. CDR3 bases: TGCAGCGCCTGGTGGGCTGAAGCTTTCTTT. Translated, it gives CSAWWAEAFF.

For the CDR3, the DNA is TGCAGTGGGGAAAAGGGGTTAGCATTCTACAATGAGCAGTTCTTC. This codes for CSGEKGLAFYNEQFF. The chain links TRBV20-1 to TRBJ2-1, with D maybe TRBD1 (5 bases). The CDR3 consists of 15 residues. The germline CDR1 and CDR2 sequences are DFQATT and SNEGSKA (reference sequence). V was clipped by 7 bases and J by 3 bases, with 19 bases between them.

V gene TRBV20-1 combines with J gene TRBJ1-6; possibly TRBD1 for D (5 bases). Trimming cost V 2 bases and J 0 bases, with 11 bases left between them. The length of the CDR3 is 16 residues. Germline-derived CDR1 and CDR2 are DFQATT and SNEGSKA (reference sequence). The DNA for the CDR3 is TGCAGTGCTAGACCCGGGGGTAGCTCCTATAATTCACCCCTCCACTTT. Its protein product is CSARPGGSSYNSPLHF.

The J gene is TRBJ2-4, the V gene TRBV6-1; 7 bases are shared with TRBD2. The J call may be mistaken, given a closer DNA end match to TRBJ2-7. Germline V gives CDR1 MNHNS, CDR2 SASEGT. The CDR3 sequence is 16 residues long. CDR3 in amino acids: CASSATRAGLLYEQYF. CDR3 nucleotide sequence: TGTGCCAGCAGTGCCACTAGAGCGGGGTTACTCTACGAGCAGTACTTC.

The gene calls are TRBV14 and TRBJ2-1, with D perhaps TRBD2 (5 bases). Trimming removed 0 bases from V and 10 bases from J, with 28 bases in between. CDR1 is SGHDN and CDR2 is FVKESK in the germline V gene. The CDR3 runs to 19 residues. CDR3 loop: CASSQDFSRTRPGVGEQFF. In DNA form, the CDR3 reads TGTGCCAGCAGCCAAGATTTTTCCCGGACGCGTCCCGGGGTGGGCGAGCAGTTCTTC.

This clonotype showed up many times. This chain links TRBV20-1 with TRBJ1-1; TRBD1 matches 8 bases. This CDR3 contains 15 residues. Germline-derived CDR1 and CDR2 are DFQATT and SNEGSKA (reference sequence). The trim removed 5 bases at V and 5 bases at J, leaving 13 bases unmatched. CDR3 protein: CSASGLQGEATEAFF. The CDR3 DNA follows: TGCAGTGCTTCAGGGTTACAGGGGGAGGCGACTGAAGCTTTCTTT.

This clonotype was seen only a few times. The genes are TRBV20-1 and TRBJ1-2, with D unresolved. The CDR3 has 12 residues. The germline gives CDR1 DFQATT, CDR2 SNEGSKA (reference sequence). V was cut by 7 bases and J by 2 bases, with 11 bases left in between. CDR3 protein: CSVPRLNYGYTF. The DNA of the CDR3 is TGCAGTGTTCCACGGCTGAACTATGGCTACACCTTC.

A word on this clonotype: The junction shows a germline mismatch at one end, possibly a read error. V gene TRBV4-1 combines with J gene TRBJ2-7, with D perhaps matching TRBD1 (6 bases). Germline V CDR1 and CDR2: MGHRA, YSYEKL. The CDR3 is made up of 18 amino acids. CDR3 in DNA: TGCGCCAACAGCCATAGCCCCCTCCTACGCAGGGGATCCTACGAGCAGTACTTC. The encoded protein is CANSHSPLLRRGSYEQYF.

This clonotype has more than one count but fewer than ten. The chain's CDR3 is CASTFSTEAFF. The CDR3 DNA sequence: TGTGCCAGTACGTTTAGCACTGAAGCTTTCTTT. V usage is TRBV12-3 or TRBV12-4 and J usage is TRBJ1-1; D not certain. The V end lost 9 bases, the J end lost 4 bases, and 9 bases lay between the germline ends. The CDR3 totals 11 residues.

The chain has TRBV6-2 or TRBV6-3 and TRBJ2-7; 9 positions agree with TRBD1. Losses at the gene ends were 11 bases for V and 0 bases for J; bases not matched to a gene: 5. CDR1 is MNHEY and CDR2 is SVGEGT in the germline V gene. The CDR3 spans 13 residues. DNA of the CDR3: TGTGCCGGACAGGGGCCAAGCTCCTACGAGCAGTACTTC. Translating gives CAGQGPSSYEQYF.

This clonotype showed up just a few times. The chain links TRBV6-1 to TRBJ2-1, with D possibly being TRBD1 (6 bases). Germline values: CDR1 MNHNS, CDR2 SASEGT. The CDR3 loop spans 17 amino acids. The V end was cut by 6 bases, the J end by 5 bases, with 23 bases between. Here the CDR3 reads CASSRGLGAHPNNEQFF. Here the CDR3 DNA reads TGTGCCAGCAGCCGAGGTCTGGGGGCTCACCCAAACAATGAGCAGTTCTTC.

The chain joins TRBV25-1 to TRBJ1-5; a possible D gene is TRBD1 (6 bases). The CDR3 is 12 amino acids. Germline CDR1 reads MGHDK; CDR2 reads SYGVNS. The CDR3 DNA reads TGTGCAACAGGGATAGGGAATCAGCCCCAGCATTTT. Translated: CATGIGNQPQHF.

Regarding this clonotype: At one boundary the junction diverges from the germline segment, which might be a read error. The chain joins TRBV7-6 to TRBJ2-7; 7 positions agree with TRBD2. The CDR3 spans 14 residues. The germline V gene has CDR1 SGHVS and CDR2 FNYEAQ. The CDR3 DNA sequence: TGTACCAGCAGCTTAAGAGGGAGGGACCACGAGCAGTACTTC. As protein: CTSSLRGRDHEQYF.

The chain has TRBV7-2 and TRBJ2-7; D not certain. V was trimmed by 0 bases and J by 6 bases, leaving 12 bases between them. The germline CDR1 and CDR2 sequences are SGHTA and FQGNSA. The CDR3 loop spans 14 amino acids. DNA of the CDR3: TGTGCCAGCAGCTTAGCTCCGGTTCGCGGCGAGCAGTACTTC. Translated, it gives CASSLAPVRGEQYF.

The gene calls are TRBV11-2 and TRBJ1-2; the D is unclear. The germline V gene has CDR1 SGHAT and CDR2 FQNNGV. V lost 8 bases, J lost 4 bases, and 17 bases lay in between. This CDR3 comprises 14 residues. CDR3 DNA sequence: TGTGCCAGCGCCGAAGAACCCGACTTCTATGGCTACACCTTC. The encoded protein is CASAEEPDFYGYTF.

This clonotype has a handful of counts. V gene TRBV4-2 combines with J gene TRBJ2-1; D assignment may be TRBD1 or TRBD2 (6 bases each). Germline V gene sequence: CDR1 LGHNA, CDR2 YNFKEQ. This CDR3 has 16 amino acids. Trimming pared 1 base from V and 5 bases from J, leaving 15 bases between. The CDR3 region is CASSQVVPGADNEQFF. The CDR3 nucleotides read TGTGCCAGCAGCCAAGTAGTCCCGGGGGCCGACAATGAGCAGTTCTTC.

This chain connects TRBV15 to TRBJ2-3; no reliable D call. Trimming left V 0 bases short and J 0 bases short, with 4 bases between. Germline V gene sequence: CDR1 LNHNV, CDR2 YYDKDF (reference sequence). This CDR3 is 14 amino acids long. The CDR3 nucleotides are TGTGCCACCAGCAGAGACTACAGCACAGATACGCAGTATTTT. Translating it yields CATSRDYSTDTQYF.

The chain couples TRBV5-6 to TRBJ2-7; no clear D. Germline V gene lookup returns CDR1 SGHDT and CDR2 YYEEEE. The CDR3 is 13 residues long. V was shortened by 0 bases and J by 9 bases, with 13 bases between the two germline ends. The CDR3 here is CASSLGRRHGQYF. CDR3 sequence (DNA): TGTGCCAGCAGCTTGGGACGGCGCCACGGGCAGTACTTC.